One sample yielded the 32 T cell receptor beta chains listed below, sequenced in a study of patients and donors after allogeneic stem cell transplantation. TCRdb independently ran MiXCR on the RT-PCR reads; one entry per CDR3 protein. The data hold more than 150,000 distinct CDR3 sequences, with 24% observed a single time. The source material was blood, either unsorted or a sorted T cell fraction (not recorded which). The receptors stem from a human donor who was either an allogeneic HSCT recipient or a stem cell or donor lymphocyte infusion donor (not recorded which). It is not recorded whose cells these are; they may come from a transplant donor.

This clonotype was observed a handful of times. V usage is TRBV5-1 and J usage is TRBJ2-1, with 12 bases lining up with TRBD2. V dropped 5 bases and J dropped 5; count of bases not matched to a gene: 5. CDR3 length: 15 amino acids. The germline V gene has CDR1 SGHRS and CDR2 YFSETQ. For the CDR3, the DNA is TGCGCCAGCAGAAGACTAGCGGGGGACAACAATGAGCAGTTCTTC. Its translation is CASRRLAGDNNEQFF.

The chain is built from TRBV12-3 or TRBV12-4 and TRBJ2-3, with D perhaps TRBD2 (6 bases). The CDR3 runs to 18 residues. Trimming removed 3 bases at V and 1 base at J, with 20 bases between. CDR3 bases: TGTGCCAGCAGTTTGCGGTTGCGGGGACTCCTGGGCACAGATACGCAGTATTTT. This encodes CASSLRLRGLLGTDTQYF.

This chain joins TRBV12-3 or TRBV12-4 and TRBJ1-2, with D possibly matching TRBD1 (5 bases). This CDR3 region has 15 residues. V lost 6 bases to trimming and J lost 5 bases, with 19 bases between them. The DNA of the CDR3 is TGTGCCAGCAGCGAAGACAGCGCCCAAAGATATGGCTACACCTTC. Protein sequence: CASSEDSAQRYGYTF.

This chain links TRBV12-3 or TRBV12-4 with TRBJ2-5, with D possibly being TRBD1 (6 bases). V was shortened by 6 bases and J by 4 bases, with 15 bases between the two germline ends. The CDR3 is made up of 14 amino acids. The CDR3 reads CASRSTGYTETQYF. In DNA form, the CDR3 reads TGTGCCAGCAGATCTACAGGGTACACAGAGACCCAGTACTTC.

This chain links TRBV9 with TRBJ2-3, with D maybe TRBD2 (5 bases). The CDR3 extends over 14 amino acids. Germline V lookup: CDR1 SGDLS, CDR2 YYNGEE. V was clipped by 2 bases and J by 2 bases, with 9 bases between them. CDR3 amino acids: CASSVGVHTDTQYF. The CDR3 bases are TGTGCCAGCAGCGTCGGGGTCCACACAGATACGCAGTATTTT.

This sequence joins TRBV3-1 and TRBJ1-4; no firm D call. The germline gives CDR1 LGHDT, CDR2 YNNKEL (reference sequence). The CDR3 is 15 amino acids. The ends were cut back, 0 bases at V and 7 bases at J, with 12 bases in the middle. The CDR3 DNA reads as TGTGCCAGCAGCCAAGATATAACAGATCCTGAAAAACTGTTTTTT. This gives the protein CASSQDITDPEKLFF.

This clonotype was seen more than once but under ten times. The chain employs TRBV3-1 and TRBJ2-7; 7 bases are a match to TRBD1. V shed 0 bases and J 1 base; nucleotides not matched to a gene: 6. The length of the CDR3 is 16 residues. Germline loops: CDR1 LGHDT, CDR2 YNNKEL (reference sequence). In DNA form, the CDR3 reads TGTGCCAGCAGCCAAGAACACCCGGGACAGTCCTACGAGCAGTACTTC. It translates to CASSQEHPGQSYEQYF.

This chain connects TRBV4-3 to TRBJ2-7; tentative D call: TRBD1 (5 bases). Trimming removed 2 bases from V and 0 bases from J, with 11 bases in between. Per the germline V gene, CDR1 is LGHNA and CDR2 is YSLEER. This CDR3 is 15 amino acids long. CDR3 bases: TGCGCCAGCAGCCAATACGCAGGGTTCTCCTACGAGCAGTACTTC. Translation: CASSQYAGFSYEQYF.

This clonotype was counted a few times. The gene calls are TRBV6-6 and TRBJ2-5, with a tentative D call TRBD1 (6 bases). Germline loops: CDR1 MNHNY, CDR2 SVGAGI (reference sequence). The CDR3 totals 19 residues. V was shortened by 1 base and J by 3 bases, with 24 bases between the two germline ends. CDR3 bases: TGTGCCAGCAGTTACTACGGGACAACGGATTTTATTACAAAAGAGACCCAGTACTTC. Its protein product is CASSYYGTTDFITKETQYF.

The gene calls are TRBV12-3 or TRBV12-4 and TRBJ2-3, with D tentatively TRBD1 (6 bases). Between the trimmed V and J ends, which lost 1 base and 0 bases, there was a span of 8 bases. This CDR3 is 15 amino acids long. The CDR3 here is CASSLVQGSTDTQYF. CDR3 bases: TGTGCCAGCAGTTTAGTACAGGGAAGCACAGATACGCAGTATTTT.

Comments on this clonotype: One junction end disagrees with the germline gene, perhaps due to a read error. The chain uses TRBV14 and TRBJ1-5; D remains unclear. This CDR3 contains 8 residues. Germline-derived CDR1 and CDR2 are SGHDN and FVKESK. CDR3 DNA sequence: TGTGCCAGCACCCCCGGCATTTTT. This encodes CASTPGIF.

The V gene is TRBV11-2, the J gene TRBJ1-2; no definite D call. The CDR3 runs 15 residues. CDR1 and CDR2 (germline): SGHAT, FQNNGV. The germline V and J ends were trimmed by 2 bases and 8 bases, with 18 bases remaining between them. The CDR3 coding sequence is TGTGCCAGCAGCTTAAGTCCCGGGCTAGATACAGGCTACACCTTC. Translated, it gives CASSLSPGLDTGYTF.

The chain carries TRBV7-9 and TRBJ2-3, with 10 bases that match TRBD1. Germline values: CDR1 SEHNR, CDR2 FQNEAQ (reference sequence). CDR3 length: 16 residues. The V gene end was trimmed by 5 bases and the J gene end by 6 bases; junction bases not matched to a gene: 11. The CDR3 sequence is CASSPITGTGADTQYF. The CDR3, as DNA: TGTGCCAGCAGCCCAATAACCGGGACAGGGGCGGATACGCAGTATTTT.

This clonotype was seen a handful of times. CDR3: CASSQGQTNQPQHF. The CDR3 coding sequence is TGTGCCAGCAGCCAAGGACAGACCAATCAGCCCCAGCATTTT. The V call is TRBV3-1, the J call TRBJ1-5; the D gene is possibly TRBD1 (5 bases). Germline CDR1 LGHDT, CDR2 YNNKEL (reference sequence). The CDR3 runs 14 residues. With 1 base removed from V and 3 bases from J, the gap between germline ends came to 7 bases. Filled out from reference TRBV3-1 and TRBJ1-5, the complete variable domain reads DTAVSQTPKYLVTQMGNDKSIKCEQNLGHDTMYWYKQDSKKFLKIMFSYNNKELIINETVPNRFSPKSPDKAHLNLHINSLELGDSAVYFCASSQGQTNQPQHFGDGTRLSIL.

This clonotype was seen a handful of times. The genes are TRBV12-3 or TRBV12-4 and TRBJ2-2; unclear D gene. Trimming removed 6 bases at V and 6 bases at J, with 11 bases between. The CDR3 sequence is 13 residues long. As DNA, the CDR3 is TGTGCCAGCAGCCCTGGCATGTCCGGGGAGCTGTTTTTT. This codes for CASSPGMSGELFF.

V and J are TRBV20-1 and TRBJ1-2; D not certain. This CDR3 is built from 15 residues. Trimming removed 2 bases at V and 3 bases at J, with 16 bases between. CDR1 is DFQATT and CDR2 is SNEGSKA in the germline V gene (reference sequence). Here the CDR3 reads CSARSRVTVDYGYTF. The CDR3 nucleotides are TGCAGTGCTAGAAGTCGAGTCACAGTCGACTATGGCTACACCTTC.

This clonotype was seen only once. This chain connects TRBV5-1 to TRBJ2-3; 7 bases match TRBD1. Germline V gene lookup returns CDR1 SGHRS and CDR2 YFSETQ. The V gene end was trimmed by 4 bases and the J gene end by 4 bases; junction bases not matched to a gene: 6. The CDR3 extends over 14 amino acids. CDR3 bases: TGCGCCAGCAGCAGTCCGACAGGGCCAGATACGCAGTATTTT. Protein: CASSSPTGPDTQYF.

This clonotype occurred many times. CDR3 sequence reads: CASSYSSERPGNTIYF. The CDR3 DNA sequence: TGTGCCAGCAGTTACTCGTCTGAGAGGCCTGGAAACACCATATATTTT. This chain joins TRBV6-2 or TRBV6-3 and TRBJ1-3; D is unresolved. The germline CDR1 and CDR2 sequences are MNHEY and SVGEGT. V lost 0 bases, J lost 2 bases, and 11 bases lay in between. The CDR3 is 16 residues long.

This clonotype was counted between two and nine times. CDR3 region: CASSFGQGIQPQHF. CDR3 coding DNA: TGTGCCAGCAGTTTCGGACAGGGTATACAGCCCCAGCATTTT. J is TRBJ1-5 and V is TRBV12-3 or TRBV12-4; 8 bases fit TRBD1. CDR3 length equals 14 residues. V lost 3 bases and J lost 7; bases outside the gene matches: 5.

This clonotype appeared once. The rearrangement links TRBV6-2 or TRBV6-3 to TRBJ2-7; TRBD2 matches at 9 bases. V was pared by 8 bases and J by 11 bases, with 13 bases of the junction left unmatched. CDR1 is MNHEY, CDR2 SVGEGT, per germline. This CDR3 is built from 13 residues. CDR3 sequence reads: CASLRLAGIRKYF. The CDR3 DNA reads TGTGCCAGCCTGCGGCTAGCGGGAATTAGGAAGTACTTC.

This chain uses TRBV12-3 or TRBV12-4 with TRBJ2-7; a weak D match, TRBD1 (6 bases). There are 15 residues in the CDR3. Trimming shortened V by 8 bases and J by 6 bases, and 23 bases separated the two germline ends. CDR3 loop: CASGISGTTLREQYF. CDR3 nucleotides: TGTGCCAGCGGCATCTCCGGGACAACTTTACGCGAGCAGTACTTC.

The table lists this clonotype with many counts. The chain has TRBV12-3 or TRBV12-4 and TRBJ2-1; D unclear. The CDR3 extends over 10 amino acids. Trimming removed 8 bases from V and 9 bases from J, with 8 bases in between. The CDR3 region has the DNA TGTGCCAGCTGGGGATCTGAGCAGTTCTTC. Protein product: CASWGSEQFF.

A few counts support this clonotype. The V and J genes are TRBV13 and TRBJ1-3, with a possible D match to TRBD1 (6 bases). This CDR3 is 17 amino acids long. The V gene's germline CDR1 is PRHDT and CDR2 FYEKMQ (reference sequence). V lost 2 bases to trimming and J lost 0 bases, with 14 bases between them. CDR3 loop: CASSLSKQGDSGNTIYF. CDR3 DNA: TGTGCCAGCAGCTTATCTAAACAGGGAGACTCTGGAAACACCATATATTTT.

This rearrangement joins TRBV10-3 to TRBJ2-3; D not certain. V gave up 10 bases and J gave up 0 bases, with 14 bases separating them. CDR3 length equals 14 residues. Germline lookup yields CDR1 ENHRY and CDR2 SYGVKD. The CDR3 nucleotides are TGTGCCACAATAGAGAAGAAAAGCACAGATACGCAGTATTTT. This translates into CATIEKKSTDTQYF.

This clonotype showed up just a few times. This chain links TRBV7-2 with TRBJ2-2; D is uncertain. The V and J ends lost 2 bases and 7 bases respectively, with 8 bases between them. Germline lookup yields CDR1 SGHTA and CDR2 FQGNSA. The CDR3 consists of 13 residues. CDR3 DNA sequence: TGTGCCAGCAGCTTACTAGTGGTCGGGGAGCTGTTTTTT. Its translation is CASSLLVVGELFF.

The chain employs TRBV29-1 and TRBJ2-1; TRBD2 matches at 13 bases. This CDR3 spans 15 amino acids. With 6 bases clipped from V and 4 bases from J, the junction kept 6 bases outside the gene matches. CDR1 is SQVTM, CDR2 ANQGSEA, per germline. As DNA, the CDR3 is TGCAGCGTGGTAGCGGGACTAGCGGGGTACAATGAGCAGTTCTTC. It translates to CSVVAGLAGYNEQFF.

In this sample, this clonotype turned up many times. V is TRBV5-1 and J is TRBJ1-1; no definite D call. From germline, CDR1 is SGHRS and CDR2 YFSETQ. V dropped 0 bases and J dropped 4 bases, with 10 bases sitting between them. CDR3 length equals 14 residues. The CDR3 DNA reads TGCGCCAGCAGCTTGGCCTGGGGAGGCACTGAAGCTTTCTTT. Its protein is CASSLAWGGTEAFF.

This clonotype appeared a few times. The genes are TRBV6-6 and TRBJ2-7; the match to TRBD2 covers 16 bases. The CDR3 is made up of 19 amino acids. V lost 2 bases and J lost 0; bases outside the gene matches: 7. CDR1 is MNHNY and CDR2 is SVGAGI in the germline V gene (reference sequence). The CDR3, as DNA: TGTGCCAGCAGTTACGCGGGACTAGCGGGAGGGCCTCCCTCCTACGAGCAGTACTTC. Encoded protein: CASSYAGLAGGPPSYEQYF.

The sample holds a few counts of this clonotype. The V gene is TRBV6-5, the J gene TRBJ1-2; D not resolved. This CDR3 has 13 residues. Trimming removed 6 bases from V and 4 bases from J, with 12 bases in between. Per germline, CDR1 MNHEY and CDR2 SVGAGI. CDR3 protein: CASRPTSFYGYTF. The DNA for the CDR3 is TGTGCCAGCAGACCAACATCGTTCTATGGCTACACCTTC.

The chain links TRBV3-1 to TRBJ1-1; no clear D gene. This CDR3 contains 16 residues. Trimming left V 0 bases short and J 4 bases short, with 15 bases between. Looked up from germline, CDR1 is LGHDT and CDR2 is YNNKEL (reference sequence). The CDR3 loop reads CASSQDGEEWFTEAFF. CDR3 nucleotides: TGTGCCAGCAGCCAAGATGGGGAGGAATGGTTCACTGAAGCTTTCTTT.

The gene calls are TRBV10-3 and TRBJ1-4; perhaps TRBD1 as D (5 bases). Deletions cut 10 bases from V and 5 bases from J, with 14 bases between. The V gene's germline CDR1 is ENHRY and CDR2 SYGVKD. There are 13 residues in the CDR3. The CDR3 region has the DNA TGTGCCACGGAAGACAGTACGAATGAAAAACTGTTTTTT. This gives the protein CATEDSTNEKLFF.

This clonotype was counted at least ten times. The chain employs TRBV12-3 or TRBV12-4 and TRBJ1-1; D unresolved. The CDR3 has 11 residues. V dropped 3 bases and J dropped 7 bases, with 6 bases sitting between them. The CDR3: CASSFAGEAFF. The CDR3 DNA is TGTGCCAGCAGTTTTGCAGGTGAAGCTTTCTTT.